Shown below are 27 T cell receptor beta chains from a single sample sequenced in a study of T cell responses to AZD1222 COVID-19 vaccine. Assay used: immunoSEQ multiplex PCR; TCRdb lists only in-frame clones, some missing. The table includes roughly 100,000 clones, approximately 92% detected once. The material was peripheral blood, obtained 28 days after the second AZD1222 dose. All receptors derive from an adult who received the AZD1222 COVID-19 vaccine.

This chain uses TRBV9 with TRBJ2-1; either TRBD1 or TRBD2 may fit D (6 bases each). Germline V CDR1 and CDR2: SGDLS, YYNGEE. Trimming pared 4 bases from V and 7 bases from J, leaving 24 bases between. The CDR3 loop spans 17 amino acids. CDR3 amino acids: CASSPRGELALGNEQFF. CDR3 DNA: TGTGCCAGCAGCCCGAGGGGGGAGCTAGCTTTGGGGAATGAGCAGTTCTTC.

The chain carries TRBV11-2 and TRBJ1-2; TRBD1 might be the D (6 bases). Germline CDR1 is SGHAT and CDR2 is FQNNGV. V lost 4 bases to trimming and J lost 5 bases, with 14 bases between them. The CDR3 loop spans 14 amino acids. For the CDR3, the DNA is TGTGCCAGCAGCTCCGACAGGCTTGGGTATGGCTACACCTTC. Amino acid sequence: CASSSDRLGYGYTF. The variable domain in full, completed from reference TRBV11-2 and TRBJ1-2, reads EAGVAQSPRYKIIEKRQSVAFWCNPISGHATLYWYQQILGQGPKLLIQFQNNGVVDDSQLPKDRFSAERLKGVDSTLKIQPAKLEDSAVYLCASSSDRLGYGYTFGSGTRLTVV.

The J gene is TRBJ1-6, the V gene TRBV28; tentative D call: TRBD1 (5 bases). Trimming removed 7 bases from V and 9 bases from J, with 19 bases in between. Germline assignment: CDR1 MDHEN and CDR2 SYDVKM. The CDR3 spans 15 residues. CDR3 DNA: TGTGCCAGCACTCAGGGCCGATGGGCGGCTTCACCCCTCCACTTT. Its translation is CASTQGRWAASPLHF.

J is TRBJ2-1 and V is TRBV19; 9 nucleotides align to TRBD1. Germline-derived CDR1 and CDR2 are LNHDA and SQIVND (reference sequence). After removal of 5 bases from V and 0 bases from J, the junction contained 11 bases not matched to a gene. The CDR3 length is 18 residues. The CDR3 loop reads CASSPLDRGARSYNEQFF. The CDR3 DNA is TGTGCCAGTAGTCCCCTTGACAGGGGGGCACGCTCCTACAATGAGCAGTTCTTC.

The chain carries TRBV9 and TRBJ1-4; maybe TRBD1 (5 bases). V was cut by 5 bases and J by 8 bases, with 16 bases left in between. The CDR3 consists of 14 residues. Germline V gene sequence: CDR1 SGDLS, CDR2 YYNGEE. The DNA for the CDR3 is TGTGCCAGCAGTGGAACCGGGACTGGAGAAAAACTGTTTTTT. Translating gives CASSGTGTGEKLFF. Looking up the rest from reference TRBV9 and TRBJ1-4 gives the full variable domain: DSGVTQTPKHLITATGQRVTLRCSPRSGDLSVYWYQQSLDQGLQFLIQYYNGEERAKGNILERFSAQQFPDLHSELNLSSLELGDSALYFCASSGTGTGEKLFFGSGTQLSVL.

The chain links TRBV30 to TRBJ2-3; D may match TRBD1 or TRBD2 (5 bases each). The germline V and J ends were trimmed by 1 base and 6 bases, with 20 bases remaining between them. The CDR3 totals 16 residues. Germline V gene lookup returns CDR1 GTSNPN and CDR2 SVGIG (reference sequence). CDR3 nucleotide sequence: TGTGCCTGGAGTGCCGGGGACCGACGGGCGTTCGATACGCAGTATTTT. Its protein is CAWSAGDRRAFDTQYF.

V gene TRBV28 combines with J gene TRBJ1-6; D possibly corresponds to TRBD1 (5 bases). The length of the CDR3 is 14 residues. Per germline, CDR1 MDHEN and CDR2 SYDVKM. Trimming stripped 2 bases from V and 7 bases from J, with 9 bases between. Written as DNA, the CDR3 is TGTGCCAGCAGTTTAGGGCAGGGAAATTCACCCCTCCACTTT. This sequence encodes CASSLGQGNSPLHF.

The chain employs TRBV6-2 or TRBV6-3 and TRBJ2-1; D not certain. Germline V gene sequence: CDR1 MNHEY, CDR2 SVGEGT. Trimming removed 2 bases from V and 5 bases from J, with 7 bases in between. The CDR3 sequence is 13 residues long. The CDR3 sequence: CASSYAPNNEQFF. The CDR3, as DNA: TGTGCCAGCAGTTACGCTCCGAACAATGAGCAGTTCTTC.

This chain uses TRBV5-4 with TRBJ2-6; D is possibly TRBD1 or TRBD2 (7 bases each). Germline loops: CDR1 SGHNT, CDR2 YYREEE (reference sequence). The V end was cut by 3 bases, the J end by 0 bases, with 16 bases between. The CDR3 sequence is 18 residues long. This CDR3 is CASSSGGTVRSGANVLTF. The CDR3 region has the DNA TGTGCCAGCAGCTCCGGGGGGACAGTTCGCTCTGGGGCCAACGTCCTGACTTTC.

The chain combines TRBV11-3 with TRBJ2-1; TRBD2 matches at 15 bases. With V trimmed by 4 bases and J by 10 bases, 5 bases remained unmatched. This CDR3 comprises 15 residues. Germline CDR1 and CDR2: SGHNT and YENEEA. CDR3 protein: CASSSGLAGGGEQFF. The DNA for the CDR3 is TGTGCCAGCAGCTCGGGACTAGCGGGAGGTGGGGAGCAGTTCTTC.

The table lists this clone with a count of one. CDR3 amino acids: CASSQVRIGQFYEQYF. DNA for the CDR3: TGCGCCAGCAGTCAGGTTAGAATCGGACAGTTCTACGAGCAGTACTTC. The chain is built from TRBV23-1 and TRBJ2-7; tentative D call: TRBD1 (6 bases). TRBV23-1 is flagged as an ORF with uncertain function. The CDR3 has 16 residues. The germline V and J ends were trimmed by 3 bases and 3 bases, with 18 bases remaining between them.

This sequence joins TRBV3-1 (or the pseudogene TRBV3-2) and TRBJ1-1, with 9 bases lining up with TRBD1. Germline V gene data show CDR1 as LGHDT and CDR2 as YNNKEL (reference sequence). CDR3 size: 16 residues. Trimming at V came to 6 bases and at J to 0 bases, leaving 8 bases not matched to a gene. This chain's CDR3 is CASSEGTGYVNTEAFF. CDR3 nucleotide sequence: TGTGCCAGCAGTGAAGGGACAGGGTACGTGAACACTGAAGCTTTCTTT.

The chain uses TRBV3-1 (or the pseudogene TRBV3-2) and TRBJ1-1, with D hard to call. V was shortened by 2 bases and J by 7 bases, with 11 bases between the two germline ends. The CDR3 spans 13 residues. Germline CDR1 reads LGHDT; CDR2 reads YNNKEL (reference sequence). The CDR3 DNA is TGTGCCAGCAGCCAAACCCGGACCAGTGAAGCTTTCTTT. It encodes CASSQTRTSEAFF.

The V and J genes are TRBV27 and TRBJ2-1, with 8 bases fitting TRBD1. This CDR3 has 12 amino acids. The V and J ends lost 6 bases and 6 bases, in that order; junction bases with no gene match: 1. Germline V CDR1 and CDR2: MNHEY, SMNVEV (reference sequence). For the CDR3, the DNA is TGTGCCAGCAGAACAGGGGGCAATGAGCAGTTCTTC. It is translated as CASRTGGNEQFF.

The CDR3 DNA sequence: TGTGCCAGCAGCTTCGGACTAGCGGGGGGGAGGAATGAGCAGTTCTTC. Translating gives CASSFGLAGGRNEQFF. The chain uses TRBV7-2 and TRBJ2-1, with 15 bases fitting TRBD2. V shed 3 bases, J shed 7 bases, and the junction held 4 bases outside the gene matches. This CDR3 contains 16 residues. Germline lookup yields CDR1 SGHTA and CDR2 FQGNSA.

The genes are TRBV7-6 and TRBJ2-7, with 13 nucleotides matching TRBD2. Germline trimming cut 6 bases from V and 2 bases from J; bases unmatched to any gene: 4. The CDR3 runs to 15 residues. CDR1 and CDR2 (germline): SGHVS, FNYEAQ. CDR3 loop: CASREGLAGPYEQYF. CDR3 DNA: TGTGCCAGCAGGGAGGGACTAGCGGGACCCTACGAGCAGTACTTC.

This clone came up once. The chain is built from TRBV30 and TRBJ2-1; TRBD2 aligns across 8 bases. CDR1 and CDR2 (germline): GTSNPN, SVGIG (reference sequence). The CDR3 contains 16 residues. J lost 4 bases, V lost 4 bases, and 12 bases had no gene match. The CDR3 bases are TGTGCCTGGATAATACCCGGGAGGGCCCCTTACAATGAGCAGTTCTTC. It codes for CAWIIPGRAPYNEQFF.

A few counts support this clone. This CDR3 reads CASSVSSSSYNEQFF. The CDR3 nucleotides read TGTGCCAGCAGCGTTAGCAGCAGCTCCTACAATGAGCAGTTCTTC. V gene TRBV7-2 combines with J gene TRBJ2-1; no definite D call. Germline assignment: CDR1 SGHTA and CDR2 FQGNSA. The CDR3 covers 15 residues. V gave up 5 bases and J gave up 0 bases, with 11 bases separating them.

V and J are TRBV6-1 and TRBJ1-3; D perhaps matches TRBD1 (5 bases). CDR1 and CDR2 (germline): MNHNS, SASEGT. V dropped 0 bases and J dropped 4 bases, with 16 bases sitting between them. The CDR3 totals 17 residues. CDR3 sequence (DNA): TGTGCCAGCAGTGAAGCGGTGGCCAGGGTGATGGGAAACACCATATATTTT. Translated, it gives CASSEAVARVMGNTIYF.

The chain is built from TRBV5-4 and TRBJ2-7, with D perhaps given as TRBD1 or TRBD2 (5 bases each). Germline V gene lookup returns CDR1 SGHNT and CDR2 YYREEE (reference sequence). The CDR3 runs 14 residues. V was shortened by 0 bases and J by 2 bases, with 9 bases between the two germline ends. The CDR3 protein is CASSLGGTPYEQYF. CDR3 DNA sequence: TGTGCCAGCAGCTTGGGAGGGACCCCCTACGAGCAGTACTTC.

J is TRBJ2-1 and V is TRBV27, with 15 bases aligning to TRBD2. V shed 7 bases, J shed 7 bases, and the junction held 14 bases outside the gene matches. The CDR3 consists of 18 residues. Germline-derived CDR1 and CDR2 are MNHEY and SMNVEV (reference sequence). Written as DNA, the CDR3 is TGTGCCAGCACGTTAGCCGGGACTAGCGGGAGGTTGTTGAATGAGCAGTTCTTC. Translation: CASTLAGTSGRLLNEQFF.

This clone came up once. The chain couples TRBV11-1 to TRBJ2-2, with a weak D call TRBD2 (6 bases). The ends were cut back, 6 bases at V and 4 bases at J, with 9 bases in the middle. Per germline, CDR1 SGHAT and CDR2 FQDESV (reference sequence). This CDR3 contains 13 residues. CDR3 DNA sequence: TGTGCCAGCAGTCGGGACTTCACCGGGGAGCTGTTTTTT. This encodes CASSRDFTGELFF.

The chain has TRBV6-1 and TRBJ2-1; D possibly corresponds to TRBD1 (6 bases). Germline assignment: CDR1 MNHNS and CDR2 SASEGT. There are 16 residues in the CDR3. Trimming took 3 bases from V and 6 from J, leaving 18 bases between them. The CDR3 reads CASSEMGRGMSNEQFF. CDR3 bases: TGTGCCAGCAGTGAGATGGGTAGGGGGATGAGCAATGAGCAGTTCTTC.

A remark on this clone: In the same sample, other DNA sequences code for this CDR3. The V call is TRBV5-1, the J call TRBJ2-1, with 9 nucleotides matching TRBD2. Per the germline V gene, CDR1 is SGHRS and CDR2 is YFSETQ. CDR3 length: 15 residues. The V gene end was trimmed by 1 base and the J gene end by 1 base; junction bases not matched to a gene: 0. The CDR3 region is CASSLTSGSYNEQFF. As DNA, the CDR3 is TGCGCCAGCAGCTTGACTAGCGGGTCCTACAATGAGCAGTTCTTC.

CDR3 sequence reads: CASSGQVSNSPLHF. The CDR3 DNA follows: TGTGCCAGCAGCGGACAGGTATCTAATTCACCCCTCCACTTT. The chain is built from TRBV9 and TRBJ1-6; D may be TRBD1 (6 bases). Per the germline V gene, CDR1 is SGDLS and CDR2 is YYNGEE. V shed 3 bases and J shed 6 bases, with 10 bases lying between them. The CDR3 spans 14 residues.

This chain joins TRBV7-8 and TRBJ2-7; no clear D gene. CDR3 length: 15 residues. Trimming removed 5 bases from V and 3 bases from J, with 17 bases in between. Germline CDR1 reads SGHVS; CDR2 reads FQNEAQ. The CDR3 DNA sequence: TGTGCCAGCAGCCCCCGTAAAGAGTTGTTCTACGAGCAGTACTTC. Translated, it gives CASSPRKELFYEQYF.

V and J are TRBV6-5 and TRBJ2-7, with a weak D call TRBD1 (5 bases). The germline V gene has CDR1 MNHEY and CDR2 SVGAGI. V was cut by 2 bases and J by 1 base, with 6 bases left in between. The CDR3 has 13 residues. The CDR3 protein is CASSYGASYEQYF. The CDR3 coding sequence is TGTGCCAGCAGTTACGGGGCGTCCTACGAGCAGTACTTC.